This T cell receptor (beta chain) appears in the sequencing data of a study of blood T cells in healthy people across ages. V was pared by 5 bases and J by 6 bases, with 11 bases between. The CDR3 consists of 13 residues. A few counts support this clonotype. The use of a sample-barcoded 5' primer and a J-beta primer mix characterized a second PCR of about 7 to 12 cycles. TCRdb called the 5' RACE reads again in MiXCR, with one record for every CDR3 protein. The table has 780,000 or so distinct CDR3 sequences, about 53% seen once; the top ten hold approximately 40%. Sequenced sample: blood. This chain connects TRBV12-3 or TRBV12-4 to TRBJ2-1; D may be TRBD2 (5 bases). The TCR sequence derives from an elderly man in good health. Written as DNA, the CDR3 is TGTGCCAGCAGTCAAGCGGTACTCAATGAGCAGTTCTTC. Its protein product is CASSQAVLNEQFF.